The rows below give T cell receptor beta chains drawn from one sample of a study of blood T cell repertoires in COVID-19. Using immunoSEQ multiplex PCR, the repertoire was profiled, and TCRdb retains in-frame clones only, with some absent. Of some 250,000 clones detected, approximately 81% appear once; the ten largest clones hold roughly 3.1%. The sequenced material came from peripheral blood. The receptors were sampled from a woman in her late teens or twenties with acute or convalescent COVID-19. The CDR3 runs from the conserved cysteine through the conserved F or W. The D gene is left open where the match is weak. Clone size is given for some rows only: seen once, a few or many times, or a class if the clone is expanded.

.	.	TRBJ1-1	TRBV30	CAWSGVGGTEAFF	TGTGCCTGGAGTGGAGTTGGCGGCACTGAAGCTTTCTTT
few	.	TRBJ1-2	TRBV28	CASSPSSTPNYGYTF	TGTGCCAGCAGCCCCTCCTCGACACCTAACTATGGCTACACCTTC
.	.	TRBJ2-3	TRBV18	CASSLTRGTDTQYF	TGTGCCAGCTCACTGACTAGGGGCACAGATACGCAGTATTTT
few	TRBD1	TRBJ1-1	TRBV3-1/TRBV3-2	CASSQEDRGLAFF	TGTGCCAGCAGCCAAGAGGACAGGGGCTTGGCTTTCTTT
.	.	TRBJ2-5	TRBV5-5	CASSLDVTGRTQYF	TGTGCCAGCAGCTTGGATGTGACAGGTCGGACCCAGTACTTC
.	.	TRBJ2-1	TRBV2	CASRATGRINEQFF	TGTGCCAGCAGGGCGACAGGTCGGATCAATGAGCAGTTCTTC
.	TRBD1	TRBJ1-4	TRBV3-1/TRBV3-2	CASSQDARRSAWTGAQKLFF	TGTGCCAGCAGCCAAGATGCTCGGCGGTCGGCTTGGACAGGGGCCCAAAAACTGTTTTTT
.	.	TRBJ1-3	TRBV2	CASSERAFSGNTIYF	TGTGCCAGCAGTGAGAGGGCTTTCTCTGGAAACACCATATATTTT
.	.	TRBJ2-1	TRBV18	CASSSTSLNEQFF	TGTGCCAGCTCATCTACTTCACTAAATGAGCAGTTCTTC
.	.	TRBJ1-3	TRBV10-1	CASARGRGSGNTIYF	TGCGCCAGCGCCCGGGGGCGGGGGTCTGGAAACACCATATATTTT
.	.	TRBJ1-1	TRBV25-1	CASSEPGFEAFF	TGTGCCAGCAGTGAACCGGGGTTTGAAGCTTTCTTT
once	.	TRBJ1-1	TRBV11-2	CASSFGEVGTEAFF	TGTGCCAGCAGCTTCGGGGAAGTCGGCACTGAAGCTTTCTTT
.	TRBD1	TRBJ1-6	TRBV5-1	CASSWGQGDNSPLHF	TGCGCCAGCAGCTGGGGACAGGGGGACAATTCACCCCTCCACTTT
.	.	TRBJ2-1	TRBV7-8	CASRPTGSSYNEQFF	TGTGCCAGCAGGCCTACCGGGAGCTCCTACAATGAGCAGTTCTTC
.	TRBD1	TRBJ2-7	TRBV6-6	CASRQPGQGTYEQYF	TGTGCCAGCAGGCAACCGGGACAGGGGACCTACGAGCAGTACTTC
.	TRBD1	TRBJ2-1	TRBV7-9	CASSLGGTGVFYEQFF	TGTGCCAGCAGCTTAGGTGGGACAGGGGTATTTTATGAGCAGTTCTTC
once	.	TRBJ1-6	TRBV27	CASSPLVESNSPLHF	TGTGCCAGCAGCCCATTGGTGGAGAGTAATTCACCCCTCCACTTT
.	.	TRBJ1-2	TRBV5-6	CASSLSPGRRGYTF	TGTGCCAGCAGCTTGTCCCCTGGCAGAAGAGGCTACACCTTC
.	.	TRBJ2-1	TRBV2	CASRPSASGNEQFF	TGTGCCAGTAGACCTAGCGCTTCGGGCAATGAGCAGTTCTTC
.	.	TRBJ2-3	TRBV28	CASSGGKIGTDTQYF	TGTGCCAGCAGTGGGGGGAAGATCGGCACAGATACGCAGTATTTT
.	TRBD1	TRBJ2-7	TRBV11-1	CASSFRGRGEQYF	TGTGCCAGCAGCTTCAGGGGGCGCGGAGAGCAGTACTTC
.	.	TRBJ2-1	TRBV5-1	CASSPGGGSYNEQFF	TGCGCCAGCAGCCCGGGCGGAGGGTCATACAATGAGCAGTTCTTC
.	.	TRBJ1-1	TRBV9	CASSVVPGLGVGTEAFF	TGTGCCAGCAGCGTAGTTCCCGGTCTAGGGGTGGGGACTGAAGCTTTCTTT
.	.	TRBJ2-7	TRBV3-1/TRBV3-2	CASSRGRNYEQYF	TGTGCCAGCAGCCGGGGCCGGAACTACGAGCAGTACTTC
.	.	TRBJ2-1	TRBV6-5	CASSLRGDYNEQFF	TGTGCCAGCAGTTTGCGCGGGGATTACAATGAGCAGTTCTTC
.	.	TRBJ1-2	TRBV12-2	CASRDSPFPGYTF	TGTGCAAGTCGCGATAGCCCCTTTCCTGGCTACACCTTC
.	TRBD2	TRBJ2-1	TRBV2	CASSGPGGPLNEQFF	TGTGCCAGCAGTGGCCCGGGAGGGCCGTTAAATGAGCAGTTCTTC
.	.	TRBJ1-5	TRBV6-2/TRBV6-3	CASSYSQANQPQHF	TGTGCCAGCAGTTACTCGCAGGCCAATCAGCCCCAGCATTTT
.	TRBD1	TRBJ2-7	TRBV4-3	CASSQERDRSYEQYF	TGCGCCAGCAGCCAAGAAAGGGACAGGTCCTACGAGCAGTACTTC